The clone carrying this T cell receptor (beta chain) was counted at least ten times. The antigen remains undetermined. The CDR3 is 14 residues long. V dropped 5 bases and J dropped 4 bases, with 14 bases sitting between them. Germline assignment: CDR1 MDHEN and CDR2 SYDVKM. Uncontrolled infection, other autoimmune disease, pregnancy or lactation excluded patients. Isolation of PBMCs was performed on approximately 10 ml fresh peripheral blood. The data stem from a study of T cells in Graves' hyperthyroidism and ophthalmopathy. Study-level background: At initial diagnosis, before any treatment had begun, peripheral blood was obtained. Study-level findings and limits: Appearing also in blood were most of the thyroid clonotypes expanded above 0.001.

Authors of the study amplified TCR beta CDR3 regions from RNA transcripts. The HTBI primer set drove a first-round RT-PCR of the TCR CDR3. TCRdb recomputed calls from the multiplex PCR reads with MiXCR, one row per CDR3 protein. The sample records a few hundred thousand distinct CDR3 sequences, approximately 23% being singletons. This chain links TRBV28 with TRBJ1-2, with D possibly being TRBD1 (6 bases). This receptor was taken from a woman aged 65 to 85 with Graves' ophthalmopathy. Sequenced: blood. The DNA for the CDR3 is TGTGCCAGCAGTCACGGCGGGACATCCTATGGCTACACCTTC. Translation gives CASSHGGTSYGYTF.